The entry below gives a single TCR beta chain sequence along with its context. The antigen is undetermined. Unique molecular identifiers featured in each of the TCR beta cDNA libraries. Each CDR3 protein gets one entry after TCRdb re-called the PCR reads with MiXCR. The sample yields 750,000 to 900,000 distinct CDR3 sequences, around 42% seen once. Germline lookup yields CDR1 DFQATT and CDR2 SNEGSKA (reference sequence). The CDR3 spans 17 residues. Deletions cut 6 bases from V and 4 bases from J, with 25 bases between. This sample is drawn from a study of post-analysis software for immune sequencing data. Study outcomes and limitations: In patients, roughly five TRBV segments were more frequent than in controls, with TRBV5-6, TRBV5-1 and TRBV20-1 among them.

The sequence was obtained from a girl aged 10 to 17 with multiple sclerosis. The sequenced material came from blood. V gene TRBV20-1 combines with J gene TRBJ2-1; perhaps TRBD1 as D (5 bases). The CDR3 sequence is CSAPPVVRLGVYNEQFF. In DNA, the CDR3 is TGCAGTGCCCCCCCTGTGGTACGATTAGGGGTATACAATGAGCAGTTCTTC.